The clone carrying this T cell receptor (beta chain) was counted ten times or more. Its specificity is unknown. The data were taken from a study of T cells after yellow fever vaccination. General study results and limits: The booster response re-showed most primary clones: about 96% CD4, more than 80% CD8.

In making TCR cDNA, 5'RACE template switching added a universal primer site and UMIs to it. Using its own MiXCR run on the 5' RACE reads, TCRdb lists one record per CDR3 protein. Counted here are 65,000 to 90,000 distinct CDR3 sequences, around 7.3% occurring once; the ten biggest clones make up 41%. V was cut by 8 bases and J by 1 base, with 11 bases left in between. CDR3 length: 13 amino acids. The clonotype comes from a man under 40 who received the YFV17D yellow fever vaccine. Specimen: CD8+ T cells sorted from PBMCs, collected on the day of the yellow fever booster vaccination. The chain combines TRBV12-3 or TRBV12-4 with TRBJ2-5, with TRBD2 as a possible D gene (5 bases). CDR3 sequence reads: CASFSGPQETQYF. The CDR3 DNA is TGTGCCAGCTTCAGCGGACCCCAAGAGACCCAGTACTTC.